This note documents a single T cell receptor beta chain sequence. This sample is part of a study of shared clonotypes between healthy human individuals. Using immunoSEQ multiplex PCR, the repertoire was profiled, and TCRdb retains in-frame clones only, with some absent. Of some 240,000 clones detected, approximately 70% appear once; the ten largest clones hold 11%. The V gene's germline CDR1 is SGDLS and CDR2 YYNGEE. This CDR3 has 15 amino acids. V gave up 3 bases and J gave up 5 bases, with 15 bases separating them. V is TRBV9 and J is TRBJ2-1; no definite D call. The source is a man under 40 in good health. Sequenced: memory CD4+ T cells sorted from blood. This sample's subset: CD45RA-negative fraction. The CDR3 reads CASSEGPRAHNEQFF. The CDR3 DNA sequence: TGTGCCAGCAGCGAGGGTCCTAGGGCACACAATGAGCAGTTCTTC.